This T cell receptor beta chain originates from a study of Tregs in tolerant kidney transplant recipients. CD4+CD25+CD127- Tregs, CD4+CD25- non-Tregs, CD4 and CD8 cells were sorted. Study-wide results and caveats: No direct test of biological reproducibility was done here. Findings come from small patient numbers and require larger validation. Expanding Tregs on activated donor B cells appeared to best identify donor-specific TCRbeta clones.

V was shortened by 5 bases and J by 4 bases, with 14 bases between the two germline ends. This CDR3 has 14 amino acids. CDR1 MNHEY and CDR2 SVGAGI come from the germline V gene. The assay was immunoSEQ multiplex PCR, and TCRdb's table has in-frame clones only and misses some. The sample records tens of thousands of clones, 80% to 85% being singletons. Comments on this clone: Its antigen remains unidentified.

The V and J genes are TRBV6-5 and TRBJ1-2; D perhaps matches TRBD1 (6 bases). The sequenced sample was CD4+ T cells from blood. This TCR came from a human donor in good health. As DNA, the CDR3 is TGTGCCAGCAGTAGGAACAGGGATGTCTATGGCTACACCTTC. It codes for CASSRNRDVYGYTF.